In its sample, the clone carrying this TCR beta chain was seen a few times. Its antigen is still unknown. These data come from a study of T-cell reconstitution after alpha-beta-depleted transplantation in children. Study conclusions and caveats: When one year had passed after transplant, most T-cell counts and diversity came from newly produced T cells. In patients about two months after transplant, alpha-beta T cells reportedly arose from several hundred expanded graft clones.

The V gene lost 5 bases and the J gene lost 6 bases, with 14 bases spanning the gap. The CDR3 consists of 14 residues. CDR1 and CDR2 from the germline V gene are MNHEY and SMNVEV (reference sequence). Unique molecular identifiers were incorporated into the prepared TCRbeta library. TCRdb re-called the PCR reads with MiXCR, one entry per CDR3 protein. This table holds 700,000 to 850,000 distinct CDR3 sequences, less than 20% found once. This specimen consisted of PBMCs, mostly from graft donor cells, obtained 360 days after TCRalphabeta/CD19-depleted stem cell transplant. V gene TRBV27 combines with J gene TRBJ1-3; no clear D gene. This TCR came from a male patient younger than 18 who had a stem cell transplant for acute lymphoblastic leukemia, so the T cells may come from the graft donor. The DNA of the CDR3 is TGTGCCAGCAGTCCGGAGGTATCGTTAAACACCATATATTTT. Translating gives CASSPEVSLNTIYF.